This TCR beta chain was sequenced during a study of blood T cell repertoires in COVID-19. Whole-study context: Sites across the United States, Italy and Spain contributed samples from acute and convalescent COVID-19. In each case, the material was cDNA or gDNA derived from T cells, B-cell-depleted T cells, or PBMCs.

The assay was immunoSEQ multiplex PCR, and TCRdb's table has in-frame clones only and misses some. Found here are about 45,000 clones, 70% to 85% of them singletons; the top ten hold 30% to 35%. This CDR3 contains 16 residues. Germline CDR1 SGHTS, CDR2 YDEGEE. Deletions cut 0 bases from V and 10 bases from J, with 20 bases between. The clonotype was recovered from a woman older than 75 with acute or convalescent COVID-19. Sample: peripheral blood. The V gene is TRBV5-8, the J gene TRBJ2-1; D may be TRBD2 (6 bases). The CDR3 DNA sequence: TGTGCCAGCAGCTTGGCCACTAGCCGAACCACAAGGGAGCAGTTCTTC. It translates to CASSLATSRTTREQFF.